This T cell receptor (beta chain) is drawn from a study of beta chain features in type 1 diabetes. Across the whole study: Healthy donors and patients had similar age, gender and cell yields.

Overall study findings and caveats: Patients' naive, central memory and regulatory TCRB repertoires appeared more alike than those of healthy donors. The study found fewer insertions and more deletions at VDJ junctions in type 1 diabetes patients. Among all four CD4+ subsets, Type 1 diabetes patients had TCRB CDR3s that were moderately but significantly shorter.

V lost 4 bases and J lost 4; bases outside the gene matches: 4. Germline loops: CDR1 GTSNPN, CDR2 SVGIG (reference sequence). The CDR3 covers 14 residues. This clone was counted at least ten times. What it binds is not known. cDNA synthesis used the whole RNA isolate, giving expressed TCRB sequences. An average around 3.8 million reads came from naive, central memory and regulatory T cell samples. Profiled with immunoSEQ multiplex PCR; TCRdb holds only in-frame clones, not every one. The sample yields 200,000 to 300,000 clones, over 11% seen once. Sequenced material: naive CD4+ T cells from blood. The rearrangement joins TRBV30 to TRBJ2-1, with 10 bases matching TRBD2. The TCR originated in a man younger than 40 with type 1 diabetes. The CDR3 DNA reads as TGTGCCTGGACCGGGACTAGCGTATACAATGAGCAGTTCTTC. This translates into CAWTGTSVYNEQFF.